The T cell receptor beta chain under discussion was sequenced for a study of blood T cell repertoires in COVID-19. Whole-study context: The United States, Italy and Spain supplied acute and convalescent COVID-19 samples.

Participant ages covered roughly 18 to 89 years across around 22 US areas. The V and J ends lost 7 bases and 0 bases respectively, with 12 bases between them. From germline, CDR1 is SNHLY and CDR2 FYNNEI. The CDR3 loop spans 14 amino acids. This clone was counted once. As handled by the study authors: Amplification of reference gene primers was used by the study to estimate nucleated cell counts. Profiled with immunoSEQ multiplex PCR; TCRdb holds only in-frame clones, not every one. The DNA was the basis for D and trimming; V, J and clone size are from that table. The table lists 150,000 to 200,000 clones, around 76% of them singletons.

The genes are TRBV2 and TRBJ1-1; D possibly corresponds to TRBD1 (5 bases). The sample comprised PBMCs or T cells enriched from blood (not recorded which). This sequence originates from a woman between 45 and 60 years old with acute COVID-19. The CDR3 loop reads CASKDSRMNTEAFF. CDR3 sequence (DNA): TGTGCCAGCAAAGACAGCAGGATGAACACTGAAGCTTTCTTT.